This T cell receptor (beta chain) comes out of a study of blood T cells in healthy people across ages. Across the whole study: About one barcoded beta molecule per two T cells came from capture by template switching. General study results and limits: Greater diversity and more naive CD4+ cells were seen in long-lived donors than in aged donors.

Through a sample-barcoded 5' primer and a J-beta primer mix, a second PCR was run for about 7 to 12 cycles. TCRdb independently ran MiXCR on the 5' RACE reads; one entry per CDR3 protein. The profile shows fewer than 900,000 distinct CDR3 sequences, 35% to 45% of them singletons. Of note for this clonotype: Its antigen is unidentified.

Germline V gene sequence: CDR1 SGHTA, CDR2 FQGNSA. The CDR3 totals 15 residues. J lost 2 bases, V lost 5 bases, and 9 bases had no gene match. The source of this sequence is a woman aged 60 to 75 in good health. The sequencing input was blood. The chain has TRBV7-2 and TRBJ2-7; the match to TRBD1 covers 7 bases. Written as DNA, the CDR3 is TGTGCCAGCAGCCCTCAGACCGGGACAGCCTACGAGCAGTACTTC. Its translation: CASSPQTGTAYEQYF.